The 7 T cell receptor beta chains presented below share a single source sample, sequenced in a study of blood T cell repertoires in COVID-19. Assay used: immunoSEQ multiplex PCR; TCRdb lists only in-frame clones, some missing. This table has roughly 260,000 clones, roughly 80% appearing once. Material: PBMCs or T cells enriched from blood (not recorded which). These receptor sequences come from a middle-aged woman who had been exposed to COVID-19.

The gene calls are TRBV2 and TRBJ2-5; D call uncertain. Germline CDR1 is SNHLY and CDR2 is FYNNEI. With 7 bases removed from V and 2 bases from J, the gap between germline ends came to 5 bases. This CDR3 has 11 residues. The CDR3 DNA reads as TGTGCCAGCACCCTTCAAGAGACCCAGTACTTC. Amino acids: CASTLQETQYF.

CDR3 nucleotides: TGTGCCAGCACCCCTGGCGGGGCCGAGGGGACCGGGGAGCTGTTTTTT. It specifies CASTPGGAEGTGELFF. The rearrangement links TRBV6-2 or TRBV6-3 to TRBJ2-2; maybe TRBD2 (6 bases). Germline CDR1 MNHEY, CDR2 SVGEGT. V dropped 7 bases and J dropped 5 bases, with 20 bases sitting between them. The CDR3 extends over 16 amino acids.

The CDR3 DNA is TGTGCCAGCAGCTTATCGGGCACTGAAGCTTTCTTT. Residues: CASSLSGTEAFF. The V and J genes are TRBV7-9 and TRBJ1-1; D is unclear. The CDR3 consists of 12 residues. Germline V gives CDR1 SEHNR, CDR2 FQNEAQ (reference sequence). The V gene lost 2 bases and the J gene lost 4 bases, with 5 bases spanning the gap.

The gene calls are TRBV7-9 and TRBJ2-2; D unresolved. With 3 bases removed from V and 6 bases from J, the gap between germline ends came to 14 bases. Germline V gene lookup returns CDR1 SEHNR and CDR2 FQNEAQ (reference sequence). CDR3 length: 15 amino acids. As DNA, the CDR3 is TGTGCCAGCAGCTTGGGCACAACCACCTCCGGGGAGCTGTTTTTT. Its protein product is CASSLGTTTSGELFF.

This clone has more than one count but fewer than ten. The V call is TRBV24-1, the J call TRBJ2-1; 11 nucleotides match TRBD1. Germline trimming cut 6 bases from V and 9 bases from J; bases unmatched to any gene: 12. CDR3 length equals 16 residues. Germline CDR1 is KGHDR and CDR2 is SFDVKD. The CDR3 region is CATSSAGTGGLGEQFF. The CDR3 nucleotides read TGTGCCACCAGTTCCGCCGGGACAGGGGGTTTAGGTGAGCAGTTCTTC.

The V and J genes are TRBV11-2 and TRBJ1-6, with 9 bases that match TRBD1. The ends lost 3 bases at V and 9 bases at J; junction bases unmatched: 12. This CDR3 has 17 amino acids. Per germline, CDR1 SGHAT and CDR2 FQNNGV. The CDR3 reads CASSFPGQGLYGSPLHF. The CDR3 bases are TGTGCCAGCAGCTTCCCCGGACAGGGGTTGTATGGTTCACCCCTCCACTTT. Complete variable domain (other parts from reference TRBV11-2 and TRBJ1-6): EAGVAQSPRYKIIEKRQSVAFWCNPISGHATLYWYQQILGQGPKLLIQFQNNGVVDDSQLPKDRFSAERLKGVDSTLKIQPAKLEDSAVYLCASSFPGQGLYGSPLHFGNGTRLTVT.

This CDR3 is CASSPPGRGNNNEQFF. The CDR3 coding sequence is TGTGCCAGCAGCCCCCCGGGGAGGGGGAACAACAATGAGCAGTTCTTC. The chain couples TRBV3-1 (or the pseudogene TRBV3-2) to TRBJ2-1; a weak D match, TRBD2 (7 bases). V lost 4 bases and J 5 bases, leaving 18 bases between the germline ends. Germline CDR1 is LGHDT and CDR2 is YNNKEL (reference sequence). The CDR3 covers 16 residues.